Shown below are 21 T cell receptor beta chains from a single sample sequenced in a study of blood T cell repertoires in COVID-19. The table came from immunoSEQ multiplex PCR; TCRdb's copy has only in-frame clones and leaves some out. The top ten clones hold around 12% of a sample with 250,000 to 350,000 clones, roughly 90% of them seen once. The sample was peripheral blood. These receptors were collected from an older woman with acute or convalescent COVID-19.

This clone was counted a few times. The chain is built from TRBV13 and TRBJ2-7; TRBD2 agrees at 9 bases. The trim removed 2 bases at V and 6 bases at J, leaving 11 bases unmatched. Germline CDR1 PRHDT, CDR2 FYEKMQ (reference sequence). CDR3 length equals 16 residues. The CDR3 DNA reads TGTGCCAGCAGCTTAAGATTCGGCGGGAGGGCTGGCGAGCAGTACTTC. Translation: CASSLRFGGRAGEQYF.

The chain uses TRBV6-1 and TRBJ2-5, with TRBD2 as a possible D gene (5 bases). V shed 2 bases and J shed 3 bases, with 7 bases lying between them. The CDR3 sequence is 13 residues long. The germline gives CDR1 MNHNS, CDR2 SASEGT. The CDR3 protein is CASSESGKETQYF. The CDR3 DNA sequence: TGTGCCAGCAGTGAATCCGGGAAAGAGACCCAGTACTTC.

The chain links TRBV5-1 to TRBJ1-1, with 8 positions matching TRBD1. The CDR3 is 15 residues long. V lost 0 bases, J lost 8 bases, and 9 bases stayed unmatched. The germline V gene has CDR1 SGHRS and CDR2 YFSETQ. The CDR3 sequence is CASSLVQGASREAFF. The CDR3 region has the DNA TGCGCCAGCAGCTTGGTTCAGGGGGCGTCGAGGGAAGCTTTCTTT.

The chain couples TRBV5-1 to TRBJ2-4; 10 nucleotides line up with TRBD2. CDR1 and CDR2 (germline): SGHRS, YFSETQ. Unmatched junction bases numbered 11, after V lost 3 bases and J lost 8 bases. The CDR3 is 16 amino acids. In DNA, the CDR3 is TGCGCCAGCAGCTACGAGACGGGACTAGCGTCCGACATTCAGTACTTC. Translation gives CASSYETGLASDIQYF. The variable domain in full, completed from reference TRBV5-1 and TRBJ2-4, reads KAGVTQTPRYLIKTRGQQVTLSCSPISGHRSVSWYQQTPGQGLQFLFEYFSETQRNKGNFPGRFSGRQFSNSRSEMNVSTLELGDSALYLCASSYETGLASDIQYFGAGTRLSVL.

A remark on this clone: In the same sample, other DNA sequences code for this CDR3. The chain combines TRBV29-1 with TRBJ1-1; TRBD1 matches 8 bases. CDR3 size: 12 residues. Per the germline V gene, CDR1 is SQVTM and CDR2 is ANQGSEA. The trim removed 6 bases at V and 1 base at J, leaving 1 base unmatched. For the CDR3, the DNA is TGCAGCGTCGGACAGGGGAACACTGAAGCTTTCTTT. This codes for CSVGQGNTEAFF.

The chain joins TRBV10-3 to TRBJ2-2; TRBD2 aligns across 7 bases. After removal of 8 bases from V and 3 bases from J, the junction contained 6 bases not matched to a gene. The CDR3 spans 14 residues. The germline V gene encodes CDR1 ENHRY and CDR2 SYGVKD. CDR3 nucleotide sequence: TGTGCCATCCAAGCGGGATCGTACACCGGGGAGCTGTTTTTT. Amino acids: CAIQAGSYTGELFF.

The V call is TRBV5-6, the J call TRBJ1-2, with D unclear. CDR1 is SGHDT and CDR2 is YYEEEE in the germline V gene. Trimming cost V 4 bases and J 4 bases, with 11 bases left between them. This CDR3 has 13 residues. The CDR3 loop is CASSEGRLYGYTF. The CDR3 DNA follows: TGTGCCAGCAGCGAGGGCAGGCTCTATGGCTACACCTTC. Combining the CDR3 with reference TRBV5-6 and TRBJ1-2 gives the whole variable domain DAGVTQSPTHLIKTRGQQVTLRCSPKSGHDTVSWYQQALGQGPQFIFQYYEEEERQRGNFPDRFSGHQFPNYSSELNVNALLLGDSALYLCASSEGRLYGYTFGSGTRLTVV.

The chain carries TRBV18 and TRBJ2-3; 10 bases are a match to TRBD2. This CDR3 spans 16 amino acids. Germline V gene sequence: CDR1 KGHSH, CDR2 LQKENI. With V trimmed by 8 bases and J by 0 bases, 8 bases remained unmatched. This CDR3 reads CASVQGLASSTDTQYF. The CDR3 nucleotides are TGTGCCAGCGTTCAGGGACTAGCGAGTAGCACAGATACGCAGTATTTT.

The rearrangement uses TRBV4-2 and TRBJ2-1; 10 bases are shared with TRBD2. CDR1 is LGHNA, CDR2 YNFKEQ, per germline. CDR3 size: 16 residues. Trimming took 3 bases from V and 4 from J; bases not matched to a gene: 6. CDR3 region: CASSQVIAGGYNEQFF. CDR3 sequence (DNA): TGTGCCAGCAGCCAGGTAATAGCGGGGGGTTACAATGAGCAGTTCTTC.

This sequence joins TRBV5-8 and TRBJ2-1, with D uncertain. The germline V gene has CDR1 SGHTS and CDR2 YDEGEE. With 3 bases removed from V and 10 bases from J, the gap between germline ends came to 8 bases. The CDR3 consists of 11 residues. The CDR3 nucleotides read TGTGCCAGCAGCTATCACAGAGAGCAGTTCTTC. It encodes CASSYHREQFF.

The chain carries TRBV2 and TRBJ2-1; 10 nucleotides align to TRBD1. V shed 6 bases and J 9 bases; nucleotides not matched to a gene: 11. This CDR3 contains 15 residues. CDR1 and CDR2 from the germline V gene are SNHLY and FYNNEI. The DNA of the CDR3 is TGTGCCAGCAGGCTGGACAGGGGGATGGAAAGTGAGCAGTTCTTC. Amino acids: CASRLDRGMESEQFF. Together with reference TRBV2 and TRBJ2-1, the CDR3 gives the full variable domain: EPEVTQTPSHQVTQMGQEVILRCVPISNHLYFYWYRQILGQKVEFLVSFYNNEISEKSEIFDDQFSVERPDGSNFTLKIRSTKLEDSAMYFCASRLDRGMESEQFFGPGTRLTVL.

CDR3 amino acids: CASSYGTPVYEQFF. CDR3 in DNA: TGTGCCAGCAGTTACGGGACTCCAGTCTATGAGCAGTTCTTC. This chain links TRBV6-5 with TRBJ2-1; D is perhaps TRBD2 (6 bases). CDR3 length equals 14 residues. The V and J ends lost 2 bases and 8 bases respectively, with 13 bases between them. CDR1 and CDR2 (germline): MNHEY, SVGAGI.

The chain combines TRBV12-3 or TRBV12-4 with TRBJ2-7, with D maybe TRBD2 (5 bases). This CDR3 has 12 residues. Deletions cut 2 bases from V and 6 bases from J, with 8 bases between. The CDR3 DNA is TGTGCCAGCAGTTTAAGAGGGCGCGAGCAGTACTTC. Amino acids: CASSLRGREQYF.

In its sample, this clone was seen once. The gene calls are TRBV5-8 and TRBJ1-1; 9 positions agree with TRBD1. This CDR3 is built from 15 residues. Germline lookup yields CDR1 SGHTS and CDR2 YDEGEE. The trim removed 5 bases at V and 4 bases at J, leaving 9 bases unmatched. The CDR3 DNA follows: TGTGCCAGCAGATATTCGGGACAGGGAGTCACTGAAGCTTTCTTT. Residues: CASRYSGQGVTEAFF.

CDR3 nucleotides: TGCGCCAGCAGCCAAGCAGGGTTTGGAAACACCATATATTTT. Encoded protein: CASSQAGFGNTIYF. The V gene is TRBV4-1, the J gene TRBJ1-3; perhaps TRBD1 as D (5 bases). The germline V gene encodes CDR1 MGHRA and CDR2 YSYEKL. Between the trimmed V and J ends, which lost 1 base and 3 bases, there was a span of 7 bases. This CDR3 contains 14 residues.

This chain uses TRBV3-1 (or the pseudogene TRBV3-2) with TRBJ2-2; 11 bases align to TRBD2. V dropped 1 base and J dropped 1; count of bases not matched to a gene: 2. The CDR3 is 17 amino acids. Germline V gene data show CDR1 as LGHDT and CDR2 as YNNKEL (reference sequence). CDR3 nucleotides: TGTGCCAGCAGCCAAGCGGGACTAGCGGTGAACACCGGGGAGCTGTTTTTT. This gives the protein CASSQAGLAVNTGELFF.

This clone was seen just once. V usage is TRBV6-2 or TRBV6-3 and J usage is TRBJ2-7; D is possibly TRBD1 (6 bases). The CDR3 is 17 residues long. Germline assignment: CDR1 MNHEY and CDR2 SVGEGT. V gave up 2 bases and J gave up 3 bases, with 20 bases separating them. The CDR3 loop is CASSYGRGTPSFYEQYF. The CDR3 DNA reads as TGTGCCAGCAGTTACGGTAGAGGGACACCCAGCTTCTACGAGCAGTACTTC.

The V and J genes are TRBV7-8 and TRBJ1-3; unclear D gene. CDR1 is SGHVS, CDR2 FQNEAQ, per germline. Trimming removed 4 bases at V and 0 bases at J, with 13 bases between. The CDR3 is made up of 16 amino acids. In DNA, the CDR3 is TGTGCCAGCAGCTCAATAGCGGCGCTCTCTGGAAACACCATATATTTT. It specifies CASSSIAALSGNTIYF.

The chain combines TRBV4-2 with TRBJ2-1; 7 positions match TRBD1. The length of the CDR3 is 14 residues. V shed 4 bases and J 8 bases; nucleotides not matched to a gene: 8. Per the germline V gene, CDR1 is LGHNA and CDR2 is YNFKEQ. The chain's CDR3 is CASSRTGNEDEQFF. CDR3 bases: TGTGCCAGCAGCCGGACAGGAAACGAAGATGAGCAGTTCTTC.

The V gene is TRBV10-1, the J gene TRBJ1-6, with a tentative D call TRBD1 (5 bases). The CDR3 has 14 amino acids. Trimming left V 8 bases short and J 10 bases short, with 18 bases between. The V gene's germline CDR1 is WNHNN and CDR2 SYGVQD (reference sequence). The CDR3 sequence: CASGHRDFGSPLHF. The CDR3 region has the DNA TGCGCCAGCGGACACCGGGACTTCGGGTCACCCCTCCACTTT.

The chain carries TRBV7-9 and TRBJ1-1, with D maybe TRBD1 (5 bases). The CDR3 is made up of 15 amino acids. The V gene's germline CDR1 is SEHNR and CDR2 FQNEAQ (reference sequence). V dropped 2 bases and J dropped 4 bases, with 14 bases sitting between them. The CDR3 DNA reads as TGTGCCAGCAGCTTACCCGTGGGGGGAGGCACTGAAGCTTTCTTT. Translated, it gives CASSLPVGGGTEAFF.